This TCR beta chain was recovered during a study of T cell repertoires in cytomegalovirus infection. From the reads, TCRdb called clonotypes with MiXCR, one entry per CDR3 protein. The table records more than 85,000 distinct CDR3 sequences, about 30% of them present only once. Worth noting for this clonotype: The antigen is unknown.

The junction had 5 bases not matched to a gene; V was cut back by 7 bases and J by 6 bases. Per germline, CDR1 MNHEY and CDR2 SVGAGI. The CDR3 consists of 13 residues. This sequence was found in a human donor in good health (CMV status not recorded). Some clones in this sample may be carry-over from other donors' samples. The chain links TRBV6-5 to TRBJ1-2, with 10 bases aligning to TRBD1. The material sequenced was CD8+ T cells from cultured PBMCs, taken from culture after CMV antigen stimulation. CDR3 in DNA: TGTGCCAGCAACCCGACAGGGGGCCATGGCTACACCTTC. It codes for CASNPTGGHGYTF.